This T cell receptor beta chain was documented in a study of beta chain features in type 1 diabetes. TCRB transcripts that were expressed got sequenced, as all of the isolated RNA had been reverse transcribed. Produced via immunoSEQ multiplex PCR; TCRdb's table is partial and in-frame only. The sample lists more than 300,000 clones, approximately 16% occurring once. Germline CDR1 reads MNHEY; CDR2 reads SVGAGI. Unmatched junction bases numbered 6, after V lost 2 bases and J lost 4 bases. This CDR3 is 16 amino acids long. This clone came up a few times. This clonotype was sampled from a woman younger than 35 in good health. The chain carries TRBV6-5 and TRBJ2-1; 9 bases agree with TRBD1. Sequenced sample: naive CD4+ T cells from blood. The chain's CDR3 is CASSYDRGAVYNEQFF. In nucleotides, the CDR3 is TGTGCCAGCAGTTACGACAGGGGGGCAGTGTACAATGAGCAGTTCTTC.